This T cell receptor (beta chain) was sequenced for a study of OX40 agonist ivuxolimab in advanced cancers. Method: immunoSEQ multiplex PCR; TCRdb's copy keeps in-frame clones and lacks some. Of 50,000 to 75,000 clones in the sample, around 87% were seen once. The CDR3 consists of 14 residues. Looked up from germline, CDR1 is SGDLS and CDR2 is YYNGEE. V was clipped by 0 bases and J by 7 bases; unmatched bases: 2. The gene calls are TRBV9 and TRBJ1-3; 9 nucleotides line up with TRBD1. The sequences come from CD4+ or CD8+ T cells sorted from blood, collected in a trial of the OX40 agonist ivuxolimab. The TCR comes from an adult with an advanced solid tumor such as melanoma, head and neck, liver or kidney cancer. CDR3 protein: CASSVGGQGNTIYF. For the CDR3, the DNA is TGTGCCAGCAGCGTAGGAGGACAGGGGAACACCATATATTTT. Full variable domain (outside the CDR3, taken from reference TRBV9 and TRBJ1-3): DSGVTQTPKHLITATGQRVTLRCSPRSGDLSVYWYQQSLDQGLQFLIQYYNGEERAKGNILERFSAQQFPDLHSELNLSSLELGDSALYFCASSVGGQGNTIYFGEGSWLTVV.